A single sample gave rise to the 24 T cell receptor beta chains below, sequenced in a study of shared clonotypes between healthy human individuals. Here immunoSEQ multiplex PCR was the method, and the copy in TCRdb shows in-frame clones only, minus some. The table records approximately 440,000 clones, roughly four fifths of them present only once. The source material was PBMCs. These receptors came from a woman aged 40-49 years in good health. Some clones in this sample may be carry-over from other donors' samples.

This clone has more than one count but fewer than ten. The CDR3 is CASSLARGQGTNEKLFF. CDR3 in DNA: TGTGCCAGCAGCTTAGCCCGTGGACAGGGAACTAATGAAAAACTGTTTTTT. The V call is TRBV7-9, the J call TRBJ1-4, with 8 nucleotides matching TRBD1. The CDR3 is 17 amino acids. Germline V gene data show CDR1 as SEHNR and CDR2 as FQNEAQ (reference sequence). V gave up 0 bases and J gave up 1 base; unmatched junction bases: 4.

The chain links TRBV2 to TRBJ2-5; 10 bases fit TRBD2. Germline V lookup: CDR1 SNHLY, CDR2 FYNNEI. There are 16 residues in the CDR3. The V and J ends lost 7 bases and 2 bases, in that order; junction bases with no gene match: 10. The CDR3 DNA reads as TGTGCCAGCACCCGCTTCCGGACTAGCGGTCAAGAGACCCAGTACTTC. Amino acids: CASTRFRTSGQETQYF.

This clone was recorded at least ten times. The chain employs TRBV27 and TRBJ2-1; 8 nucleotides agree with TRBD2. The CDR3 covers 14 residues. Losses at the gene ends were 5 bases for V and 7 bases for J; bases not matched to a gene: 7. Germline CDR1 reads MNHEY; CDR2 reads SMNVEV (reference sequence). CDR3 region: CASSPASGRNEQFF. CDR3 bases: TGTGCCAGCAGTCCTGCTAGCGGGCGGAATGAGCAGTTCTTC.

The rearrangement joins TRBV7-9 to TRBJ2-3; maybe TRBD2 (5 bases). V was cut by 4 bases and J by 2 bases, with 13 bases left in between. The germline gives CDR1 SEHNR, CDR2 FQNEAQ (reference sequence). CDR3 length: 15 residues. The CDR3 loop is CASSSSGAPTDTQYF. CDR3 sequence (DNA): TGTGCCAGCAGCTCGAGCGGAGCCCCCACAGATACGCAGTATTTT.

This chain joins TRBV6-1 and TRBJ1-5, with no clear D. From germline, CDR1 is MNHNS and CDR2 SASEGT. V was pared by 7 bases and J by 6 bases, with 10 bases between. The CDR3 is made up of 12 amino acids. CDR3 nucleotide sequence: TGTGCCAGCACCAAGGTCCCTCAGCCCCAGCATTTT. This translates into CASTKVPQPQHF.

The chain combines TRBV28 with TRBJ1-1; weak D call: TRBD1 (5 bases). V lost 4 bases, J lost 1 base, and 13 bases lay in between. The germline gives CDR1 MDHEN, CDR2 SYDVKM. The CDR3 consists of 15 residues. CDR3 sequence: CASSSAGTENTEAFF. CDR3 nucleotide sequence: TGTGCCAGCAGTTCCGCCGGGACGGAGAACACTGAAGCTTTCTTT.

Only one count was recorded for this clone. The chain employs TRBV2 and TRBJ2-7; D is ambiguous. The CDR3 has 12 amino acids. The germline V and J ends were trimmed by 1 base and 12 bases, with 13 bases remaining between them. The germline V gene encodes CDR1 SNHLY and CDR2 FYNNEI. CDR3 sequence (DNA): TGTGCCAGCAGTGAAGGGACGGCGAGGTTGTACTTC. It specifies CASSEGTARLYF.

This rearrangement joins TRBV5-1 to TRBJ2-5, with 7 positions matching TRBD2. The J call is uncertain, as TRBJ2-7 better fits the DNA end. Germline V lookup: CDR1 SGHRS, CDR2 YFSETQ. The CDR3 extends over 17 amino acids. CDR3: CASSLVLDAERDYEQYF. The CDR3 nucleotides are TGCGCCAGCAGCTTGGTCTTGGATGCCGAGCGGGATTACGAGCAGTACTTC.

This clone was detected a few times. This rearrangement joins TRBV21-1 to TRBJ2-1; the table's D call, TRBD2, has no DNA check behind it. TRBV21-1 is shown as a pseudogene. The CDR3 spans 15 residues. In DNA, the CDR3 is TGTGCCAGCAGCAAAAGTAACACTAGCGGCAATGAGCAGTTCTTC. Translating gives CASSKSNTSGNEQFF.

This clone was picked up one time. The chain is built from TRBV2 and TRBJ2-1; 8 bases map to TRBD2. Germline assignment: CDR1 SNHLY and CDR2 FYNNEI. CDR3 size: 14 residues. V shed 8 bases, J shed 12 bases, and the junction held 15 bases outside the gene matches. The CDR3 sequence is CASGRGASGSGQFF. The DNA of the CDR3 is TGTGCCAGCGGCAGGGGCGCCAGCGGGAGTGGGCAGTTCTTC.

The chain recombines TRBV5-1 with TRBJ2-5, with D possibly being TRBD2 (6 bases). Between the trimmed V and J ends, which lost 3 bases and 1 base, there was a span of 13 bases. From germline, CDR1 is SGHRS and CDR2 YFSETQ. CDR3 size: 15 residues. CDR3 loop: CASSSQGGPQETQYF. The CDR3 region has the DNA TGCGCCAGCAGCTCCCAGGGAGGACCCCAAGAGACCCAGTACTTC.

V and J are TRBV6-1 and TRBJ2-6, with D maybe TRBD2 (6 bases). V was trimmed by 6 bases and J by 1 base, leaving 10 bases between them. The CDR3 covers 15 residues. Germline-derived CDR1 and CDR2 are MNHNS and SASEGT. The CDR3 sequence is CASSSGVSGANVLTF. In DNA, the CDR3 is TGTGCCAGCAGCTCGGGGGTATCTGGGGCCAACGTCCTGACTTTC.

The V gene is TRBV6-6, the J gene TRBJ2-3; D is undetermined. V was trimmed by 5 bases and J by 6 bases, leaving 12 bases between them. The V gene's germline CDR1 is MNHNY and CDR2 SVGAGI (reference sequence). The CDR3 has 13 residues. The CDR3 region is CASSPRGSDTQYF. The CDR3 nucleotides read TGTGCCAGCAGTCCCCGAGGTTCGGATACGCAGTATTTT.

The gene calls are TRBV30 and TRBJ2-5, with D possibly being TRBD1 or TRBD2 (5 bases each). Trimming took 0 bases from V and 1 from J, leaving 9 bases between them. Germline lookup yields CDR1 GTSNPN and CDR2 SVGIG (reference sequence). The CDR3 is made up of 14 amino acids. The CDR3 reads CAWSVWGIQETQYF. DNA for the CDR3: TGTGCCTGGAGTGTATGGGGGATCCAAGAGACCCAGTACTTC. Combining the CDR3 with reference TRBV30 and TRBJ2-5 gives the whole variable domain SQTIHQWPATLVQPVGSPLSLECTVEGTSNPNLYWYRQAAGRGLQLLFYSVGIGQISSEVPQNLSASRPQDRQFILSSKKLLLSDSGFYLCAWSVWGIQETQYFGPGTRLLVL.

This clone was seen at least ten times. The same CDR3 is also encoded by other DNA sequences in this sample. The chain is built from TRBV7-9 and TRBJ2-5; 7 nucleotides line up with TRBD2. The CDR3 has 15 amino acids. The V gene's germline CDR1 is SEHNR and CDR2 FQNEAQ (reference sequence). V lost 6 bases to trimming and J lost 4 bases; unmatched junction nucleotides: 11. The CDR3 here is CASRRGTRVGETQYF. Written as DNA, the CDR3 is TGTGCCAGCAGGCGGGGGACGCGAGTAGGAGAGACCCAGTACTTC.

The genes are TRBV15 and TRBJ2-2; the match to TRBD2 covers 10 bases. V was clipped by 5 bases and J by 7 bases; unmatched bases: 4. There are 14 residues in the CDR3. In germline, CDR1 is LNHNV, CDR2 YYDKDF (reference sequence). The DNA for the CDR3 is TGTGCCACCAGCTCCGTAGCGGGAGGCGGGGAGCTGTTTTTT. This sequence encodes CATSSVAGGGELFF.

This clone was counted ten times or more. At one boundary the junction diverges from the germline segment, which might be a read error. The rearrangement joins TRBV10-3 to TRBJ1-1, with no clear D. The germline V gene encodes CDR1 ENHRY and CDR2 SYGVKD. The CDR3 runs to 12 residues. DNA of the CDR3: TGTGCCATCATGGGAGTGAAAACTGAAGCTTTCTTT. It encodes CAIMGVKTEAFF.

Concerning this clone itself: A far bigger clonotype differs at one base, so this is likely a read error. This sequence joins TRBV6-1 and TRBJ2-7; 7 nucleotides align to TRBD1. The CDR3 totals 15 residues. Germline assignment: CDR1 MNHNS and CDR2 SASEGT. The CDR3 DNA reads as TGTGCCAACAGTGTCACAGGGGAAGGACCTAACGAGCAGTACTTC. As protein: CANSVTGEGPNEQYF.

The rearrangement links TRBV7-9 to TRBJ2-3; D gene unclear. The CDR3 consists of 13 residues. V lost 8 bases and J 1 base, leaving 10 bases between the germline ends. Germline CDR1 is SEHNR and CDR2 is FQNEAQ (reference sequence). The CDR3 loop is CASGWAGTDTQYF. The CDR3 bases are TGTGCCAGCGGTTGGGCGGGCACAGATACGCAGTATTTT.

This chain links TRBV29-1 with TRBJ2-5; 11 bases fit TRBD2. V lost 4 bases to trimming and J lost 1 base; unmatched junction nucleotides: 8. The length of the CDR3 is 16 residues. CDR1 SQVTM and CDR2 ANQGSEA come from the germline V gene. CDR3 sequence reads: CSVARPGTSGQETQYF. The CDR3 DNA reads TGCAGCGTTGCCCGGCCCGGGACTAGCGGCCAAGAGACCCAGTACTTC.

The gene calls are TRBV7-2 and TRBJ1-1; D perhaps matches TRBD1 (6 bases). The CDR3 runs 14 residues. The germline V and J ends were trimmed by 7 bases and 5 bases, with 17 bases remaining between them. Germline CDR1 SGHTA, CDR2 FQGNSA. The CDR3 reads CASTKWDTRTEAFF. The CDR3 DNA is TGTGCCAGCACCAAGTGGGACACTCGAACTGAAGCTTTCTTT.

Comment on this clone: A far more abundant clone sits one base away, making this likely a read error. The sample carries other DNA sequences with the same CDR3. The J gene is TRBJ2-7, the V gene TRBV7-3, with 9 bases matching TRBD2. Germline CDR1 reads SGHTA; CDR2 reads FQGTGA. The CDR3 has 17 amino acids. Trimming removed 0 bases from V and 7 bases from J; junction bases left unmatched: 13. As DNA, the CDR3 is TGTGCCAGCAGCTTAACGCCCCCCGGGACTAGCAGGCATGAGCAGTACTTC. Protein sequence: CASSLTPPGTSRHEQYF.

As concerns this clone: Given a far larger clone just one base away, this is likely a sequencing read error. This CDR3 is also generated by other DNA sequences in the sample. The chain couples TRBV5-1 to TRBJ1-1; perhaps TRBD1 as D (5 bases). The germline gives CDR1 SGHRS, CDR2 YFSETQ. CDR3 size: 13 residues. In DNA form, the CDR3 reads TGTGCCAGCAGCCCCACAGGGAACACTGAAGCTTTCTTT. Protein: CASSPTGNTEAFF.

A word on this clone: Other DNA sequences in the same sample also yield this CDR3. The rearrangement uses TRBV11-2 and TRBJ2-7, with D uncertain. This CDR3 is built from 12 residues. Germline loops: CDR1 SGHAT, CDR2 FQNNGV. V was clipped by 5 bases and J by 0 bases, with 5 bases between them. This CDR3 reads CASSLSSYEQYF. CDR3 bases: TGTGCCAGCAGCCTAAGCTCCTACGAGCAGTACTTC.